This is a list of T cell receptor beta chains from one sample in a study of beta chain features in type 1 diabetes. Measured with immunoSEQ multiplex PCR; TCRdb has only the in-frame clones, and not every one. The data contain 130,000 or so clones, approximately 10% of them singletons. Sequencing used central memory CD4+ T cells from blood. The receptors derive from a man under 40 with type 1 diabetes. Both conserved end residues are part of each CDR3. The D gene is left open where the match is weak. Clone size, where shown, is once, few, many, or a class for clones that have expanded.

j_gene	abundance	v_gene	d_gene	CDR3aa	CDR3nt
TRBJ2-7	few	TRBV7-2	TRBD1	CASSLTGTGSYEQYF	TGTGCCAGCAGCTTAACCGGGACAGGTAGTTACGAGCAGTACTTC
TRBJ2-3	few	TRBV7-9	TRBD1	CASSHRVRGQADTQYF	TGTGCCAGCAGCCACCGGGTGAGGGGACAGGCAGATACGCAGTATTTT
TRBJ1-2	many	TRBV18	-	CASSPDGDGYGYTF	TGTGCCAGCTCACCTGACGGGGATGGCTATGGCTACACCTTC
TRBJ1-5	-	TRBV28	TRBD1	CATHDRATQPQHF	TGTGCCACCCATGACAGGGCGACCCAGCCCCAGCATTTT
TRBJ1-1	few	TRBV7-2	TRBD1	CASSPRRQGEAFF	TGTGCCAGCAGCCCCCGGAGACAGGGTGAAGCTTTCTTT
TRBJ1-2	few	TRBV20-1	TRBD1	CSVATGRGYTF	TGCAGTGTAGCGACAGGGAGAGGCTACACCTTC
TRBJ1-3	-	TRBV7-2	-	CASSSPPSGGNTIYF	TGTGCCAGCAGCTCACCTCCCTCAGGTGGAAACACCATATATTTT
TRBJ1-6	few	TRBV7-3	TRBD1	CASGLGQGNSPLHF	TGTGCCAGCGGGCTTGGACAGGGTAATTCACCCCTCCACTTT
TRBJ2-3	few	TRBV2	TRBD2	CASSWTRPDTQYF	TGTGCCAGCAGTTGGACTAGGCCAGATACGCAGTATTTT
TRBJ1-2	-	TRBV5-4	-	CASSQLSTDGYTF	TGTGCCAGCAGCCAACTCTCCACGGATGGCTACACCTTC
TRBJ2-2	few	TRBV4-2	-	CASSQDAATGELFF	TGTGCCAGCAGCCAAGATGCGGCAACCGGGGAGCTGTTTTTT
TRBJ1-2	few	TRBV7-9	-	CASSFGSSDGYTF	TGTGCCAGCAGCTTCGGGTCCTCTGATGGCTACACCTTC
TRBJ2-7	few	TRBV11-2	-	CASSSQVLSYEQYF	TGTGCCAGCAGCTCGCAGGTCCTATCCTACGAGCAGTACTTC
TRBJ2-3	-	TRBV10-3	-	CAMATGMGANTDTQYF	TGTGCCATGGCCACAGGGATGGGGGCTAACACAGATACGCAGTATTTT
TRBJ1-4	few	TRBV11-2	-	CASSLQGVNEKLFF	TGTGCCAGCAGCCTACAGGGCGTTAATGAAAAACTGTTTTTT
TRBJ1-1	-	TRBV10-3	TRBD1	CAIRGRQGWNTEAFF	TGTGCCATCAGGGGGAGACAGGGGTGGAACACTGAAGCTTTCTTT
TRBJ2-4	-	TRBV5-1	-	CASSLGGKNIQYF	TGCGCCAGCAGCTTGGGCGGAAAAAACATTCAGTACTTC
TRBJ2-7	-	TRBV28	-	CASSPHTREQYF	TGTGCCAGCAGTCCCCACACCCGCGAGCAGTACTTC
TRBJ1-1	few	TRBV7-3	TRBD1	CASSTQGVVTEAFF	TGTGCCAGCAGCACACAGGGGGTAGTCACTGAAGCTTTCTTT
TRBJ2-6	few	TRBV18	-	CATREGSGANVLTF	TGTGCCACACGCGAGGGCTCTGGGGCCAACGTCCTGACTTTC
TRBJ2-7	-	TRBV2	-	CASRDTGGGREQYF	TGTGCCAGCAGGGACACAGGGGGGGGGCGCGAGCAGTACTTC
TRBJ1-1	-	TRBV5-1	TRBD1	CASSLPTGGESTEAFF	TGCGCCAGCAGCTTGCCTACAGGGGGTGAGAGCACTGAAGCTTTCTTT
TRBJ2-7	few	TRBV28	-	CASSPQVTYEQYF	TGTGCCAGCAGTCCACAGGTAACCTACGAGCAGTACTTC
TRBJ2-5	few	TRBV29-1	-	CIGFRGALETQYF	TGCATCGGGTTTCGGGGGGCGTTGGAGACCCAGTACTTC
TRBJ2-1	-	TRBV7-3	-	CASSFEPGYNEQFF	TGTGCCAGCAGCTTCGAGCCAGGGTACAATGAGCAGTTCTTC
TRBJ2-1	-	TRBV4-1	-	CASSQDGAGYNEQFF	TGCGCCAGCAGCCAAGATGGGGCAGGTTACAATGAGCAGTTCTTC
TRBJ2-6	few	TRBV5-1	TRBD2	CASGEGGGGSGANVLTF	TGCGCCAGCGGCGAAGGTGGCGGGGGCTCTGGGGCCAACGTCCTGACTTTC
TRBJ1-6	few	TRBV9	TRBD1	CASSAGQGKNSPLHF	TGTGCCAGCAGCGCGGGACAGGGGAAAAATTCACCCCTCCACTTT
TRBJ2-5	few	TRBV14	TRBD2	CASSRAGRETQYF	TGTGCCAGCAGCCGAGCGGGGCGAGAGACCCAGTACTTC
TRBJ1-1	-	TRBV15	-	CATSRDRRGRNTEAFF	TGTGCCACCAGCAGAGATCGCAGGGGTAGGAACACTGAAGCTTTCTTT
TRBJ2-7	few	TRBV4-1	-	CARTGLYEQYF	TGCGCCAGGACAGGACTCTACGAGCAGTACTTC
TRBJ2-1	few	TRBV30	TRBD2	CAWGGWASGDNEQFF	TGTGCCTGGGGGGGGTGGGCTAGCGGGGACAATGAGCAGTTCTTC
TRBJ2-6	-	TRBV28	-	CASRGSGANVLTF	TGTGCCAGCCGGGGCTCTGGGGCCAACGTCCTGACTTTC
TRBJ2-7	-	TRBV7-8	-	CASSLAGEQYF	TGTGCCAGCAGCTTAGCCGGCGAGCAGTACTTC
TRBJ2-1	few	TRBV4-1	-	CASSLGQFQFF	TGCGCCAGCAGCCTAGGACAGTTCCAGTTCTTC
TRBJ2-3	-	TRBV7-2	-	CASSLVHSDTQYF	TGTGCCAGCAGCTTAGTTCACTCAGATACGCAGTATTTT
TRBJ2-5	-	TRBV5-1	-	CASSPERETQYF	TGCGCCAGCAGCCCGGAGCGGGAGACCCAGTACTTC
TRBJ2-3	few	TRBV18	TRBD1	CASSPRDRGLDTQYF	TGTGCCAGCTCACCCCGGGACAGGGGTTTAGATACGCAGTATTTT
TRBJ1-6	-	TRBV11-2	-	CASSSTRESPLHF	TGTGCCAGCAGCTCAACCCGGGAGTCACCCCTCCACTTT
TRBJ2-6	few	TRBV10-3	TRBD1	CAISGTGYSSGANVLTF	TGTGCCATCAGCGGGACAGGGTATTCCTCTGGGGCCAACGTCCTGACTTTC